The T cell receptor beta chain under discussion was sequenced for a study of identical twins. The CDR3 sequence is 15 residues long. CDR1 and CDR2 from the germline V gene are DFQATT and SNEGSKA (reference sequence). J gave up 4 bases and V 4 bases, and 9 bases lay outside the gene matches. A universal primer binding site was introduced by template switching. The final cDNA contained unique molecular identifiers. MiXCR, applied by TCRdb to the 5' RACE reads, yields one record per CDR3 protein. The sample carries approximately 600,000 distinct CDR3 sequences, around 7.4% recorded once. On this clonotype: The antigen remains unidentified.

Points from the study as a whole: Insertions were reduced in abundant cord blood beta clonotypes but not in memory repertoires. Models predicted less out-of-frame TCR alpha sharing in monozygotic twins than was found.

The same data also went into a second study, on yellow fever vaccine responses in identical twins.

Sequencing was done on a sample of PBMCs. This clonotype was obtained from a woman under 30 in good health. The J gene is TRBJ1-5, the V gene TRBV20-1; 8 bases fit TRBD1. CDR3 protein: CSATDRGLPNQPQHF. The CDR3 bases are TGCAGTGCTACCGACAGGGGCCTACCGAATCAGCCCCAGCATTTT.